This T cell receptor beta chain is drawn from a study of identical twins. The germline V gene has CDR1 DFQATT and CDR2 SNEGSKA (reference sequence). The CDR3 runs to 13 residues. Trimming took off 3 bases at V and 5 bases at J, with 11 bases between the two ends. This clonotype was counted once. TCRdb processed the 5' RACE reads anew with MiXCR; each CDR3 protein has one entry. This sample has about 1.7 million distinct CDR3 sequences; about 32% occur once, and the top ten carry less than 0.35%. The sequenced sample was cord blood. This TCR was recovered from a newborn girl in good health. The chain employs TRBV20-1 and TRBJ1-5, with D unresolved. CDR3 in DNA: TGCAGTGCTAGCAAGAATCCGGATCAGCCCCAGCATTTT. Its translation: CSASKNPDQPQHF.